This TCR beta chain was recorded in a study of blood T cells in healthy people across ages. Germline CDR1 is SEHNR and CDR2 is FQNEAQ (reference sequence). V was clipped by 5 bases and J by 6 bases, with 14 bases between them. This CDR3 comprises 14 residues. Primed by a sample-barcoded 5' primer and a J-beta primer mix, a second PCR proceeded for roughly 7 to 12 cycles. TCRdb called the 5' RACE reads again in MiXCR, with one record for every CDR3 protein. This sample carries 1.5 million to 2 million distinct CDR3 sequences, 39% of them seen once, and the ten largest clones take 20% to 25%. V and J are TRBV7-9 and TRBJ2-1; D is unresolved. This TCR was recovered from a human donor in good health. The sample consisted of blood. CDR3 DNA: TGTGCCAGCAGCATCCTCCAGGCAATCAATGAGCAGTTCTTC. This encodes CASSILQAINEQFF.